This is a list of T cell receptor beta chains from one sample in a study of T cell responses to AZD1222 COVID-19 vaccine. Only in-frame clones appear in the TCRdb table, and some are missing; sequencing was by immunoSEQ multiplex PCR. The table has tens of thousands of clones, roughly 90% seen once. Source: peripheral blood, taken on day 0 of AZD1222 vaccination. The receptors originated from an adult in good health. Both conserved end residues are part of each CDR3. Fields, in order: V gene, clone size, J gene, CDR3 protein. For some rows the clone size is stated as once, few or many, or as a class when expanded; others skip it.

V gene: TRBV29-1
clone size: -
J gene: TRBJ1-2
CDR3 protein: CSVGLGANYGYTF

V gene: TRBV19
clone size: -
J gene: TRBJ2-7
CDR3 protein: CASSVISGPSYEQYF

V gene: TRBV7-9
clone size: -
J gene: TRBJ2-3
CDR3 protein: CASSMAGTAHTDTQYF

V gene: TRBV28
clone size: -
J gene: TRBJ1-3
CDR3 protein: CASSFRRNTIYF

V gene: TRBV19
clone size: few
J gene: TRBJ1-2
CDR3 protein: CASRRQGESQAGYGYTF

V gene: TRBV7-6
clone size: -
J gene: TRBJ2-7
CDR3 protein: CASSPVAGEIYEQYF

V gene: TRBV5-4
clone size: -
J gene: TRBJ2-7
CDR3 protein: CASSYAGTLYEQYF

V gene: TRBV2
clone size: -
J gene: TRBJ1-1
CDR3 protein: CASRQETGGNTEAFF

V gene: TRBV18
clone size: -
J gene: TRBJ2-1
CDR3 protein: CASSPLAGENNEQFF

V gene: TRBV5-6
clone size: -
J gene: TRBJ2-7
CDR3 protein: CASSLWNEQYF

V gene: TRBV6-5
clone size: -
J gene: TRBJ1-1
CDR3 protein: CASSYADDTEAFF

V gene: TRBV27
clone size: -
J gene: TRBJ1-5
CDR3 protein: CASSPLGWTANQPQHF

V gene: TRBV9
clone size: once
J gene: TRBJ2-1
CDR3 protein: CASSVASGGYNEQFF

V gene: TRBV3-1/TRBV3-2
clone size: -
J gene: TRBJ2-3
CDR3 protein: CASSQWSLAGDTQYF

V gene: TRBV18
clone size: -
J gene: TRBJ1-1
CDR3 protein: CASSPPLGGNTEAFF

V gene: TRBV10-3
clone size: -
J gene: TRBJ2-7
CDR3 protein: CAISESAGRGEQYF

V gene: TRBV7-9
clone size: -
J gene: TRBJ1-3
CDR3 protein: CASKGQGASPGSGNTIYF

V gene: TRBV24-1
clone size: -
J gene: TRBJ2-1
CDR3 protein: CATGLAGVDEQFF

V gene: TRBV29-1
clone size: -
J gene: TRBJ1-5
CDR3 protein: CSVSNGQNNQPQHF

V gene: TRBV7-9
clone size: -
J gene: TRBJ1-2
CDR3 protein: CASIEQDSYGYTF

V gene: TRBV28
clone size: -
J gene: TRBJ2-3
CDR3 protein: CASSRDSFTDTQYF

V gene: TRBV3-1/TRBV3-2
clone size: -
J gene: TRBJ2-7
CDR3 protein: CASSRTGYEQYF

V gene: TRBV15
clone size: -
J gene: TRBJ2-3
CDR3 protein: CATSRGLAGYDTQYF

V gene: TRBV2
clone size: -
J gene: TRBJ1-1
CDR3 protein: CASNAQGGGNTEAFF

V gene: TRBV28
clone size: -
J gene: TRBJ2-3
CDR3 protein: CASSYSPQYF

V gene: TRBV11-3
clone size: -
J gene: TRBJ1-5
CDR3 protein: CASTLNQPQHF

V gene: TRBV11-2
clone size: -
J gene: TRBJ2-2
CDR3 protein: CASSRQGGELFF

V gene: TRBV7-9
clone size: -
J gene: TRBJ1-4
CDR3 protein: CASSSGQGEHEKLFF

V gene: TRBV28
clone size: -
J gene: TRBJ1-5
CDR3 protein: CATLVGGTSNQPQHF

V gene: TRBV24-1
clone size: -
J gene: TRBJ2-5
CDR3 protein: CATSDTGGLAQETQYF

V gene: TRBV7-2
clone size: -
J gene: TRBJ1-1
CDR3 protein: CASSLWGGQLNTEAFF

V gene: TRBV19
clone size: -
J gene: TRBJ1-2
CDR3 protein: CASTTGGTGDGYTF

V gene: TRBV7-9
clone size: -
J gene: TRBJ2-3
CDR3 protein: CASSEGQGADTQYF

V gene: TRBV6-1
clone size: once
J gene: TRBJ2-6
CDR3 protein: CASSVAGFDPGANVLTF

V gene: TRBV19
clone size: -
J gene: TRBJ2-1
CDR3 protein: CASSISRDRGYEQFF

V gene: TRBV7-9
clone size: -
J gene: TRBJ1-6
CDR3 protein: CASSPDRVDSPLHF

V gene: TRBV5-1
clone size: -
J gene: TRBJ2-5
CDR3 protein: CASSFGGEETQYF

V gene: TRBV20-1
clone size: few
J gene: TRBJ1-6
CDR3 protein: CSANDLNSPLHF

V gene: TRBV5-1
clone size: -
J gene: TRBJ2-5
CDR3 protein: CASSLRTAGGWETQYF

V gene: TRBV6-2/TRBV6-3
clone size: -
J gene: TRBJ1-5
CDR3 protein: CASSFEVNQPQHF

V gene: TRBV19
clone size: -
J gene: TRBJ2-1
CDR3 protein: CASSQRTAGTSGGAWQFF

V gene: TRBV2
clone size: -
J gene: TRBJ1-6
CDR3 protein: CASSLDSGNSPLHF

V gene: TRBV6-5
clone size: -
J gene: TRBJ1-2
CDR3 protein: CASTPRGGNYGYTF

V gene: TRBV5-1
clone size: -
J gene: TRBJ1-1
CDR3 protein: CASSLDSLNTEAFF

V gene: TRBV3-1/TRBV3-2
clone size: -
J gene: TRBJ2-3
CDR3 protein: CASSQGSSGVTQYF

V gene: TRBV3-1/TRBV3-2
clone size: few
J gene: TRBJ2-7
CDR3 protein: CASGLAGGTYEQYF

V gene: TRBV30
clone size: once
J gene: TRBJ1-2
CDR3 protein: CAWSVSLAGYTF

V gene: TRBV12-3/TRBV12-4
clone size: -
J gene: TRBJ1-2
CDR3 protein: CASSLDYGYTF

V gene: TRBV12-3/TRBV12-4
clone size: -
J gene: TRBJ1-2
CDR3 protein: CASSHGTSGGYTF

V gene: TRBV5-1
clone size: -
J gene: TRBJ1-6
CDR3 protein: CASSFQVSYNSPLHF

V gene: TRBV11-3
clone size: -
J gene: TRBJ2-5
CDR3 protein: CASAGSGRAGETQYF

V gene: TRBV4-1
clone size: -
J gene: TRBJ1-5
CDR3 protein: CASSQDGGIGNQPQHF

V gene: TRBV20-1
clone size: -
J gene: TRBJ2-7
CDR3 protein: CGVGGSYEQYF

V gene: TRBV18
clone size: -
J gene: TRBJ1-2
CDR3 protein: CASSPDRSNYGYTF

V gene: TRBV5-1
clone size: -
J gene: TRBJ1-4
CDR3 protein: CASATATNEKLFF

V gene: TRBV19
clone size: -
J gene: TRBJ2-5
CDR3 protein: CASSEDRGKGETQYF